This T cell receptor (beta chain) was captured in a study of blood T cell repertoires in COVID-19. For the study at large: COVID-19 samples collected from the United States, Italy and Spain covered acute and convalescent phases. Sources were T cells, B-cell-depleted T cells, or PBMCs; the material itself was cDNA or gDNA.

Enrolled during active infection, Seattle patients were then followed longitudinally. In the original processing: Using reference gene primer amplification, nucleated cell counts were estimated. Produced via immunoSEQ multiplex PCR; TCRdb's table is partial and in-frame only. The V and J calls and clone size were taken over from that table, and D and trimming were inferred from the DNA. The sample carries about 350,000 clones, over 70% recorded once. This clone was detected once. The germline gives CDR1 MNHEY, CDR2 SMNVEV (reference sequence). The CDR3 covers 18 residues. Trimming stripped 3 bases from V and 0 bases from J, with 18 bases between.

Specimen: peripheral blood. The chain couples TRBV27 to TRBJ1-5, with D possibly matching TRBD1 (6 bases). The TCR sequence derives from a woman aged 45 to 65 with COVID-19, enrolled during active disease. CDR3 nucleotides: TGTGCCAGCAGTTTCTTTGCCCTTGGACAGAATAGCAATCAGCCCCAGCATTTT. Amino acids: CASSFFALGQNSNQPQHF.